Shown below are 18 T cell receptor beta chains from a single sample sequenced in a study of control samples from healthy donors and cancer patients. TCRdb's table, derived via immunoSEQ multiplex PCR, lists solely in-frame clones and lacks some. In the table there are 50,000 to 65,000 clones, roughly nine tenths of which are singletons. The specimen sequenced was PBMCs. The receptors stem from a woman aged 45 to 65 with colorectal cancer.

This CDR3 reads CASSRGPQGSTEAFF. The DNA of the CDR3 is TGTGCCAGCTCACGGGGGCCTCAGGGGAGCACTGAAGCTTTCTTT. This chain links TRBV18 with TRBJ1-1; D perhaps matches TRBD1 (6 bases). Per the germline V gene, CDR1 is KGHSH and CDR2 is LQKENI. Trimming removed 4 bases from V and 4 bases from J, with 16 bases in between. The CDR3 has 15 amino acids.

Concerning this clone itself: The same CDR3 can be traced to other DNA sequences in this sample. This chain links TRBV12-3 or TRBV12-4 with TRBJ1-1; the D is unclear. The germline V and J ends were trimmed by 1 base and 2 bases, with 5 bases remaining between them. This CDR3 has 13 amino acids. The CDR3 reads CASSLGVNTEAFF. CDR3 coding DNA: TGTGCCAGCAGTTTAGGAGTAAACACTGAAGCTTTCTTT.

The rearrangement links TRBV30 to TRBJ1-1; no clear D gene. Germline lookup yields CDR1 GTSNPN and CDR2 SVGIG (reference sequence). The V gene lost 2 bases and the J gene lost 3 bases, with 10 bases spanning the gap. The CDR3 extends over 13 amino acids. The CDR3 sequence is CAWSSMVDTEAFF. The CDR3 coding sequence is TGTGCCTGGAGTTCTATGGTCGACACTGAAGCTTTCTTT.

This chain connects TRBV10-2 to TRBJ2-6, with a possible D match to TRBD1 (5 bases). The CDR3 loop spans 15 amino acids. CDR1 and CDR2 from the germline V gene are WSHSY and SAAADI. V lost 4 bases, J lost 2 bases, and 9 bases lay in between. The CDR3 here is CASSGVGPGANVLTF. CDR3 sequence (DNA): TGCGCCAGCAGTGGGGTGGGGCCTGGGGCCAACGTCCTGACTTTC.

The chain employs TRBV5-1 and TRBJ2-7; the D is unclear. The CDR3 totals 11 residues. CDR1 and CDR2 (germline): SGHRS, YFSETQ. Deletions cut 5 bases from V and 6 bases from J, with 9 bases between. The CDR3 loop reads CASRSGFEQYF. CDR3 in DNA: TGCGCCAGCAGATCGGGTTTCGAGCAGTACTTC.

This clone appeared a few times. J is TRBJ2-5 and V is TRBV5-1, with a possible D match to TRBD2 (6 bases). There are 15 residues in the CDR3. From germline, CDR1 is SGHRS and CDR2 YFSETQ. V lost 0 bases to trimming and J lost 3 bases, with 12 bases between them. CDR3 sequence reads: CASSLGGGEEETQYF. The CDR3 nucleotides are TGCGCCAGCAGCTTGGGGGGCGGGGAAGAAGAGACCCAGTACTTC.

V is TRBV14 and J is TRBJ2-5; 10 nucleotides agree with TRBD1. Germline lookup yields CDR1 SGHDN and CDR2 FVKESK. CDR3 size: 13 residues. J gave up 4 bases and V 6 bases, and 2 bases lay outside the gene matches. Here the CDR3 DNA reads TGTGCCAGCAGGACAGGGGGCTTAGAGACCCAGTACTTC. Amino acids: CASRTGGLETQYF.

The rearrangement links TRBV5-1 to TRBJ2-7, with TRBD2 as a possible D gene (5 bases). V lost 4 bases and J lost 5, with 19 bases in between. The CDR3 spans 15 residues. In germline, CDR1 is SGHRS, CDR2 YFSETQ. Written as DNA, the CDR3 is TGCGCCAGCAGCCCGGACCGGGGATCCCTCAACGAGCAGTACTTC. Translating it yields CASSPDRGSLNEQYF.

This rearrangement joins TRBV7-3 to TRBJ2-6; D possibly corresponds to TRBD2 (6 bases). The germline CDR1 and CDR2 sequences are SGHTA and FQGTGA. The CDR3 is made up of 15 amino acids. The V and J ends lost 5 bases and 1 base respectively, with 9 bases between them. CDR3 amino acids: CASSKGLSGANVLTF. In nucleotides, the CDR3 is TGTGCCAGCAGCAAGGGACTTTCTGGGGCCAACGTCCTGACTTTC.

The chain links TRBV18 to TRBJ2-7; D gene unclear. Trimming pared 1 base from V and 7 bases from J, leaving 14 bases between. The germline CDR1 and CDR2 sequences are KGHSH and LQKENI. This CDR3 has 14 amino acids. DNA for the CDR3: TGTGCCAGCTCACCACGCAGGTCGGGTCGAGAGCAGTACTTC. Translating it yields CASSPRRSGREQYF.

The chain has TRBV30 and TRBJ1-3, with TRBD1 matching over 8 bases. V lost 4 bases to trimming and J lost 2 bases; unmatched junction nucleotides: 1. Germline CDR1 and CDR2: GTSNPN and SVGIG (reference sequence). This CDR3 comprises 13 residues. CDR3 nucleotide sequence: TGTGCCTGGATGACAGGGGCTGGAAACACCATATATTTT. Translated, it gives CAWMTGAGNTIYF.

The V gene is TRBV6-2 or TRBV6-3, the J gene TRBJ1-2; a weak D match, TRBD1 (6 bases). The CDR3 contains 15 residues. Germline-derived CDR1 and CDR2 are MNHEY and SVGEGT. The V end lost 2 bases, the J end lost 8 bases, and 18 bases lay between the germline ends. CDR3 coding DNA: TGTGCCAGCAGTTACGTGGGGGGCAAGTGGGGAGGCTACACCTTC. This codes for CASSYVGGKWGGYTF.

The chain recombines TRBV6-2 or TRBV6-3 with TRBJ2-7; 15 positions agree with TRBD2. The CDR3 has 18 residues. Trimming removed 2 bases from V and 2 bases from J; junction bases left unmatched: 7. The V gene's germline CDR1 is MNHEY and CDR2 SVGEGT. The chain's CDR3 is CASSYRRTSGGVTYEQYF. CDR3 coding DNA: TGTGCCAGCAGTTACCGGCGGACTAGCGGGGGGGTAACCTACGAGCAGTACTTC.

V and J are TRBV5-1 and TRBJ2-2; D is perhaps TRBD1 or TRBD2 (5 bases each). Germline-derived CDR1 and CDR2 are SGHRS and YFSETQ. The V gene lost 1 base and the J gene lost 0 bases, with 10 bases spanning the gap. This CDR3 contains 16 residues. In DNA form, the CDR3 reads TGCGCCAGCAGCTTGAGAGGGGCTGCGAACACCGGGGAGCTGTTTTTT. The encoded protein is CASSLRGAANTGELFF.

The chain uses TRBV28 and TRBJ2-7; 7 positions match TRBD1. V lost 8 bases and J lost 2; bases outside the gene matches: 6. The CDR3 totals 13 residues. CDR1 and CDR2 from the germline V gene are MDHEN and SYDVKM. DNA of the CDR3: TGTGCCAGCCGCAGGGGACAGCCCTACGAGCAGTACTTC. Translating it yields CASRRGQPYEQYF.

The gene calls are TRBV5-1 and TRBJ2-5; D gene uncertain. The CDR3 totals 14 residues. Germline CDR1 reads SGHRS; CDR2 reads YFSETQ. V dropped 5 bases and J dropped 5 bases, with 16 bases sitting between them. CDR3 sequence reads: CASRLTGSVETQYF. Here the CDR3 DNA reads TGCGCCAGCAGATTGACTGGGTCCGTGGAGACCCAGTACTTC.

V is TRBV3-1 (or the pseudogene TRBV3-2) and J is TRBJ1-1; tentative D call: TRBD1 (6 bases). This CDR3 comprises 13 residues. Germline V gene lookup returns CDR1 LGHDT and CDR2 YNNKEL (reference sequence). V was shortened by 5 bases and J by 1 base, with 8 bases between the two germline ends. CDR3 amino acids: CASSKTGNTEAFF. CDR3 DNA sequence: TGTGCCAGCAGCAAGACAGGGAACACTGAAGCTTTCTTT.

In DNA, the CDR3 is TGTGCCTGGAATGGGGACTCCGGGGAGCTGTTTTTT. Translating gives CAWNGDSGELFF. This sequence joins TRBV30 and TRBJ2-2, with TRBD2 as a possible D gene (6 bases). With 4 bases removed from V and 6 bases from J, the gap between germline ends came to 9 bases. Germline assignment: CDR1 GTSNPN and CDR2 SVGIG (reference sequence). The CDR3 extends over 12 amino acids.